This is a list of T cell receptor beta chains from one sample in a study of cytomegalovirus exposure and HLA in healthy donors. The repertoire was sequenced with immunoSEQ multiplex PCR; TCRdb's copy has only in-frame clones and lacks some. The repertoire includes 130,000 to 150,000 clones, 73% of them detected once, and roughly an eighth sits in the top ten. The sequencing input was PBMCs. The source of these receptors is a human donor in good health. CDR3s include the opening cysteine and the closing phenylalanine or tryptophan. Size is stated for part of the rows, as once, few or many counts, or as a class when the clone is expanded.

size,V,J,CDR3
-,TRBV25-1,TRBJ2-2,CASSRSQNTGELFF
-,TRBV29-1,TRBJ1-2,CSVDRDRGSGYTF
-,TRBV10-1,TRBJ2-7,CASSELKRQGSHEQYF
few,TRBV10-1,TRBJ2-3,CASSDRSFTDTQYF
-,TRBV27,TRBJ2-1,CASSAGAGNEQFF
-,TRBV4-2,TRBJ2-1,CASSPSGRALNEQFF
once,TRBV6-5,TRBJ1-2,CASSQTGLHGYTF
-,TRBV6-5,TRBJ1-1,CASTSNMNTEAFF
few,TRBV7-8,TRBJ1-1,CASSLGASGESEAFF
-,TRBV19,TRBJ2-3,CASSNLATERTDTQYF
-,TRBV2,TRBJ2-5,CASRGLAGSGETQYF
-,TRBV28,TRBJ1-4,CASRQGKNEKLFF
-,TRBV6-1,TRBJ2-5,CASRQTGVQETQYF
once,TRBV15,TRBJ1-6,CATSRDGQGASPLHF
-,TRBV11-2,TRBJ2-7,CASSLVTQGAGEQYF
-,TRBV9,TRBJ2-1,CASSVASGTGPYNEQFF
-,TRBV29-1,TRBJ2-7,CSVGRDREEKQYF
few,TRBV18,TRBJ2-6,CASSPTSSGANVLTF